Listed below are T cell receptor beta chains from one sample, sequenced in a study of identical twins. TCRdb re-derived calls from the 5' RACE reads in MiXCR, one entry per CDR3 protein. The table lists about 100,000 distinct CDR3 sequences, about 6.1% of them singletons. The sequencing sample was made of memory T cells sorted from blood. Every receptor here comes from a woman aged 50 to 65 in good health. Both conserved end residues are part of each CDR3. A D gene is named only where the DNA matches it firmly. A clone size is listed for some rows: how often the clone was seen (once, few, many), or a class if it is expanded.

>.|many|TRBJ2-3|TRBV7-2
TGTGCCAGCAGCCCTCGCGGAGGGGGGGTAGATACGCAGTATTTT
CASSPRGGGVDTQYF
>TRBD1|many|TRBJ2-3|TRBV27
TGTGCCAGCAGCCGAATTGGACAGGGGTCTCGGAGAAGCACAGATACGCAGTATTTT
CASSRIGQGSRRSTDTQYF
>TRBD2|many|TRBJ2-7|TRBV12-3/TRBV12-4
TGTGCCAGCAGCTCTACTAGCGCCGGAGGGATTGTGCACGAGCAGTACTTC
CASSSTSAGGIVHEQYF
>.|many|TRBJ1-5|TRBV7-2
TGTGCCAGCAGTCAAGACGGGGGGCTTGATTCGCCCCAGCATTTT
CASSQDGGLDSPQHF
>TRBD2|few|TRBJ2-7|TRBV4-1
TGCGCCAGCAGCCAAGGGACCGGGACTAGCTACTACGAGCAGTACTTC
CASSQGTGTSYYEQYF
>.|.|TRBJ2-2|TRBV18
TGTGCCAGCTGGGGGCCCGGCACCGGGGAGCTGTTTTTT
CASWGPGTGELFF
>TRBD1|many|TRBJ1-6|TRBV5-5
TGTGCCAGCAGCACGGGACAGGGTTTTAATTCACCCCTCCACTTT
CASSTGQGFNSPLHF
>TRBD1|many|TRBJ1-2|TRBV28
TGTGCCAGCAGTTCCGGACAGGTGGTAGGCTACACCTTC
CASSSGQVVGYTF
>.|.|TRBJ1-1|TRBV19
TGTGCCAGTCCCCCGGGACGGTGGGAGAACACTGAAGCTTTCTTT
CASPPGRWENTEAFF
>TRBD2|few|TRBJ2-1|TRBV19
TGTGCCAGTAGTCGCTTAGGACTAGCGGGAGGGCCTTGGAATGAGCAGTTCTTC
CASSRLGLAGGPWNEQFF
>.|many|TRBJ2-1|TRBV29-1
TGCAGCGTTGTCCGGGACCTTCGGGCGCAGTTCTTC
CSVVRDLRAQFF